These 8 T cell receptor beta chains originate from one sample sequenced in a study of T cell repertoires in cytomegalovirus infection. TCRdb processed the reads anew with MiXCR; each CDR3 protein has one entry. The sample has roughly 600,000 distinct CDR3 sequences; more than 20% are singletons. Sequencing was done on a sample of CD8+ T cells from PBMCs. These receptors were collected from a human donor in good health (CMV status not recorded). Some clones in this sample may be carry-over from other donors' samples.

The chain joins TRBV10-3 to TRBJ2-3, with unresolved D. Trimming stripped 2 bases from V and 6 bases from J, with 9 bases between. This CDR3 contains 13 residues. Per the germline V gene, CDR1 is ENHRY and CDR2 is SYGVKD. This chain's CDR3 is CAISEDLPDTQYF. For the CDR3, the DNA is TGTGCCATCAGTGAGGACTTGCCCGATACGCAGTATTTT.

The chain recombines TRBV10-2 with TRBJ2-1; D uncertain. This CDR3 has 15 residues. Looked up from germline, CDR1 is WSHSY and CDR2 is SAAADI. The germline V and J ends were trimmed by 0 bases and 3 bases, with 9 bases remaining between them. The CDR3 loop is CASSESNSRYNEQFF. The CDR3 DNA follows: TGCGCCAGCAGTGAGTCCAACAGCCGCTACAATGAGCAGTTCTTC.

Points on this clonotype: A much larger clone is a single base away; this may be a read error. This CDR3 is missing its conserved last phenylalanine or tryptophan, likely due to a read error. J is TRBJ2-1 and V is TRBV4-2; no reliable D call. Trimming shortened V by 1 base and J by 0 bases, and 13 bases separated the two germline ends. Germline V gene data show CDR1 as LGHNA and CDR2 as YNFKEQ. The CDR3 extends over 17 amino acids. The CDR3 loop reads CASSQVLRESSYNEQFS. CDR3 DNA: TGTGCCAGCAGCCAAGTATTACGCGAGAGCTCCTACAATGAGCAGTTCTCC.

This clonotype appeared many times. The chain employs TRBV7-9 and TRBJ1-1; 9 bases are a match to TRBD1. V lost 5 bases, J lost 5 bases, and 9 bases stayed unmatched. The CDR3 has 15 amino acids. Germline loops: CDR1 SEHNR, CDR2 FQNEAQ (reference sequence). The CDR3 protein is CASSRLTGGGTEAFF. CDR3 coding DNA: TGTGCCAGCAGCAGATTGACAGGGGGGGGAACTGAAGCTTTCTTT.

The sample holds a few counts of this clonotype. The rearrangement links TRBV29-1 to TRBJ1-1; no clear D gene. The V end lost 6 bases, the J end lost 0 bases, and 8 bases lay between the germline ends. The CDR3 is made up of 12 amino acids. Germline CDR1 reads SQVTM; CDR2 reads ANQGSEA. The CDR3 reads CSVKPLNTEAFF. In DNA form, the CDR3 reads TGCAGCGTCAAACCGTTGAACACTGAAGCTTTCTTT.

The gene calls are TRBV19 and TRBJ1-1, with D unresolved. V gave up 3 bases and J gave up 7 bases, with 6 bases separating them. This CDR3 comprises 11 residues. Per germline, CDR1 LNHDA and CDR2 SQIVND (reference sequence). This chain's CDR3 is CASSIWSEAFF. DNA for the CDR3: TGTGCCAGTAGTATTTGGAGTGAAGCTTTCTTT.

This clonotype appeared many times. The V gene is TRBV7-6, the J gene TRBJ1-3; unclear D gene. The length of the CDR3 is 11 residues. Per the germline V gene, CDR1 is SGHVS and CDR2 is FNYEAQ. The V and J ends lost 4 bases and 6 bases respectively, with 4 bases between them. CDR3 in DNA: TGTGCCAGCAGCTCCTCAAACACCATATATTTT. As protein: CASSSSNTIYF.

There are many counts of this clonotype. CDR3 coding DNA: TGTGCCAGCATTCCGGCCGACAGTTTTAAAGGCTACACCTTC. Encoded protein: CASIPADSFKGYTF. The chain carries TRBV6-2 or TRBV6-3 and TRBJ1-2, with a tentative D call TRBD1 (5 bases). The CDR3 is 14 amino acids. Per germline, CDR1 MNHEY and CDR2 SVGEGT. V was pared by 7 bases and J by 8 bases, with 20 bases between.